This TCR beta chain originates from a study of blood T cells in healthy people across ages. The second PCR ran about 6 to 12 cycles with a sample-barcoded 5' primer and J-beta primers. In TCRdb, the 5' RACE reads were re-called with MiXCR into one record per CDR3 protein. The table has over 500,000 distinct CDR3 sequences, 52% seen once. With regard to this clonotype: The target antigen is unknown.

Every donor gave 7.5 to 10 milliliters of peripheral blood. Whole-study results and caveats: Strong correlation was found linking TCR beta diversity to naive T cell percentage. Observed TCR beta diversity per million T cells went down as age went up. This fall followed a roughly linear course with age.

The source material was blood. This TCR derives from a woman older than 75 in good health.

The CDR3 DNA reads TGTGCCAGCGGGACAGGGTTTGGCTACACCTTC. The encoded protein is CASGTGFGYTF. The chain links TRBV12-3 or TRBV12-4 to TRBJ1-2; 9 nucleotides agree with TRBD1. V trimming: 8 bases; J trimming: 7 bases; junction bases outside the gene matches: 2. CDR3 size: 11 residues.